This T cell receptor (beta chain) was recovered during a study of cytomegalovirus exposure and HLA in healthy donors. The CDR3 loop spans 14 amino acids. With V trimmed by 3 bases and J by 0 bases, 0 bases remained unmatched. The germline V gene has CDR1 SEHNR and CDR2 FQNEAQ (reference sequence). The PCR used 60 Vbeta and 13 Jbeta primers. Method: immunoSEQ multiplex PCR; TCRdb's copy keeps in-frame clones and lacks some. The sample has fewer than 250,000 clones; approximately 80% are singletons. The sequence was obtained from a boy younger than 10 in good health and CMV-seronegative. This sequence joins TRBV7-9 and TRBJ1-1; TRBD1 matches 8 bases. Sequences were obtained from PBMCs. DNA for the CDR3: TGTGCCAGCAGCTTGGGACAGGTGAACACTGAAGCTTTCTTT. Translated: CASSLGQVNTEAFF. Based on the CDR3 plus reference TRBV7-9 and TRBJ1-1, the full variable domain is DTGVSQNPRHKITKRGQNVTFRCDPISEHNRLYWYRQTLGQGPEFLTYFQNEAQLEKSRLLSDRFSAERPKGSFSTLEIQRTEQGDSAMYLCASSLGQVNTEAFFGQGTRLTVV.